A single TCR beta chain is shown here with its context. This sample was taken from a study of blood T cell repertoires in COVID-19. The CDR3 extends over 11 amino acids. Trimming cost V 3 bases and J 6 bases, with 5 bases left between them. Germline V CDR1 and CDR2: LGHDT, YNNKEL (reference sequence). As handled by the study authors: For nucleated cells, counts were estimated from reference gene primer amplification. Sequencing was performed with immunoSEQ multiplex PCR; in TCRdb, only in-frame clones are kept and a portion is missing. V and J calls and clone size are those listed in that table; D and trimming were worked out from the DNA. This sample carries approximately 200,000 clones, roughly 87% of them seen once, and the ten largest clones take under 2.5%.

This chain uses TRBV3-1 (or the pseudogene TRBV3-2) with TRBJ1-1; D not resolved. The specimen sequenced was peripheral blood. The TCR was taken from a man aged 40-49 years with active or convalescent COVID-19. The CDR3 spells CASSHSAEAFF. The CDR3 DNA reads TGTGCCAGCAGCCATTCGGCTGAAGCTTTCTTT.